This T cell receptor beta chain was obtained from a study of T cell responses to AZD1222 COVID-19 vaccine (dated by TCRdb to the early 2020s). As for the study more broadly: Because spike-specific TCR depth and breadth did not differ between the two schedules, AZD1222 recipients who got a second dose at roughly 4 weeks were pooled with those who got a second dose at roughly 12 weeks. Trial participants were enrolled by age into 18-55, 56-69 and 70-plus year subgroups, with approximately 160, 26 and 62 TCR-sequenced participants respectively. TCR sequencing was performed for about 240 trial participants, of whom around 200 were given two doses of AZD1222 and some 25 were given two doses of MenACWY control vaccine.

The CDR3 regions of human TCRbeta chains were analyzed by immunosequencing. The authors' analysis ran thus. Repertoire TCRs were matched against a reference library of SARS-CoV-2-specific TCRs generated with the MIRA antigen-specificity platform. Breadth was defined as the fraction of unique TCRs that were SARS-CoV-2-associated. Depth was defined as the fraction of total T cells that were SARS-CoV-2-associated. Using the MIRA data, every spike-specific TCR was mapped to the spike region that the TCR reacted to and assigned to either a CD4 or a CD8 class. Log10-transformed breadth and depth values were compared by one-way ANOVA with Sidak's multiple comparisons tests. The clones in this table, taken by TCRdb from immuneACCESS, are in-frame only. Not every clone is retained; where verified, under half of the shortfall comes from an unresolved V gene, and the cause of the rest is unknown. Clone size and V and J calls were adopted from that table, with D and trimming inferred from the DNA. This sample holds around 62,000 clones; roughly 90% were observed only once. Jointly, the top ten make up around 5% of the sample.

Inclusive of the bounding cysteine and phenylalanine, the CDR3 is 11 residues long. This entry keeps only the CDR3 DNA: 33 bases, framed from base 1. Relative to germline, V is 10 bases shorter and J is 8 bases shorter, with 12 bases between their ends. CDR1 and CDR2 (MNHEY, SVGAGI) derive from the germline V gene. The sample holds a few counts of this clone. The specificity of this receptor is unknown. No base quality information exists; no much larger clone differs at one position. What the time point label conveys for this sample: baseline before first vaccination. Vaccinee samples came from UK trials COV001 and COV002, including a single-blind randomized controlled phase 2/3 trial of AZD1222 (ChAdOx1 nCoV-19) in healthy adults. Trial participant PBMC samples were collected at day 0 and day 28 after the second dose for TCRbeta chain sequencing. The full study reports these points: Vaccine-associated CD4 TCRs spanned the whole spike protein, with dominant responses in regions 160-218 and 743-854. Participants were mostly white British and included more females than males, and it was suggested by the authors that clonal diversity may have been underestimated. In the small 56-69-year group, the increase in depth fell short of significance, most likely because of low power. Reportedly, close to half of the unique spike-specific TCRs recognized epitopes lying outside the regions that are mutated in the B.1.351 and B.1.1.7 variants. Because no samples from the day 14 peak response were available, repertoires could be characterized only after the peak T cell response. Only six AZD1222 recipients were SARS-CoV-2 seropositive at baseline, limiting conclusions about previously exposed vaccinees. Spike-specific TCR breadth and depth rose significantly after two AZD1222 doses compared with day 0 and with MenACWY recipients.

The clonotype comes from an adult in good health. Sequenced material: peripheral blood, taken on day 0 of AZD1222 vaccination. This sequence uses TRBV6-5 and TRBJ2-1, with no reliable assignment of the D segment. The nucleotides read TGTGCCACCCGTAATCGACATGAGCAGTTCTTC. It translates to CATRNRHEQFF.